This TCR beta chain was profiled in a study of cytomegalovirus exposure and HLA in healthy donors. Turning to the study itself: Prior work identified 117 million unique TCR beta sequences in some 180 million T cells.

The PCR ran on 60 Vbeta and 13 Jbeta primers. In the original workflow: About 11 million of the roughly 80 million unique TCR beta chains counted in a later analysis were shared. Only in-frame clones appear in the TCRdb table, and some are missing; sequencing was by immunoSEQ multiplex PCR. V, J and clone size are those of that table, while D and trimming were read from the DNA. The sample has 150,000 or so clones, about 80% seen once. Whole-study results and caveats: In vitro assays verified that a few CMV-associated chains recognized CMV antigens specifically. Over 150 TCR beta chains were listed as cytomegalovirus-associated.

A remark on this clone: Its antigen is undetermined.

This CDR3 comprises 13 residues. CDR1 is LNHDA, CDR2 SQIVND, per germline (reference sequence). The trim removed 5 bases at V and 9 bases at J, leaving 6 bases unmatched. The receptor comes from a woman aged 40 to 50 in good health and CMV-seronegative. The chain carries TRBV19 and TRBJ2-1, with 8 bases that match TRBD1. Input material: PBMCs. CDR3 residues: CASSGRGRGEQFF. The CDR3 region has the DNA TGTGCCAGTAGTGGCAGGGGGCGCGGTGAGCAGTTCTTC. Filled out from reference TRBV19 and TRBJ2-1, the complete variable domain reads DGGITQSPKYLFRKEGQNVTLSCEQNLNHDAMYWYRQDPGQGLRLIYYSQIVNDFQKGDIAEGYSVSREKKESFPLTVTSAQKNPTAFYLCASSGRGRGEQFFGPGTRLTVL.